This is a list of T cell receptor beta chains from one sample in a study of T-cell memory formation after mild COVID-19. TCRdb called the 5' RACE reads again in MiXCR, with one record for every CDR3 protein. Of approximately 500,000 distinct CDR3 sequences in the sample, roughly 25% were seen once. What was sequenced was PBMCs or a T cell subset sorted from them (not recorded which). Receptors originate from an adult woman who had mild COVID-19 (a few samples of this study predate the infection). Cell type and time point are not known. Each CDR3 is given with its conserved first and last residue. The order of the fields is V gene, clone size, CDR3 length, D gene, J gene, CDR3 DNA, CDR3 protein. D genes are given only for firm matches. Clone size is not always given. Where it is, it says once, few, many or a class for expanded clones.

V: TRBV7-9
size: few
length: 16
D: TRBD1
J: TRBJ2-7
DNA: TGTGCCAGCAGCTCCCCCGGGACAGGGAAATCCTACGAGCAGTACTTC
CDR3: CASSSPGTGKSYEQYF

V: TRBV3-1
size: .
length: 13
D: .
J: TRBJ2-1
DNA: TGTGCCAGCAGCCTTTCAGGAGTTTATGAGCAGTTCTTC
CDR3: CASSLSGVYEQFF

V: TRBV28
size: .
length: 19
D: TRBD1
J: TRBJ1-2
DNA: TGTGCCAGCAGTTTATACGTAGGGACAGGGGTTTTTAAAGTCGGTGGCTACACCTTC
CDR3: CASSLYVGTGVFKVGGYTF

V: TRBV12-3/TRBV12-4
size: few
length: 17
D: .
J: TRBJ1-5
DNA: TGTGCCAGCAGTGCTGGGTTAATGAGGGCAATGGGTCAGCCCCAGCATTTT
CDR3: CASSAGLMRAMGQPQHF

V: TRBV7-9
size: .
length: 15
D: .
J: TRBJ2-3
DNA: TGTGCCAGAAACCCAATACTACAGGGATCAGATACGCAGTATTTT
CDR3: CARNPILQGSDTQYF

V: TRBV24-1
size: .
length: 14
D: .
J: TRBJ2-7
DNA: TGTGCCACCAGTTCAGGGGCCCCTCCCTACGAGCAGTACTTC
CDR3: CATSSGAPPYEQYF

V: TRBV5-1
size: few
length: 15
D: .
J: TRBJ2-1
DNA: TGCGCCAGCAGCTTAGGGCTAGAATCAAACAATGAGCAGTTCTTC
CDR3: CASSLGLESNNEQFF

V: TRBV3-1
size: .
length: 15
D: TRBD2
J: TRBJ2-7
DNA: TGTGCCAGCAGCTACGGGGGGAAGGATTGGTACGAGCAGTACTTC
CDR3: CASSYGGKDWYEQYF

V: TRBV7-6
size: .
length: 14
D: .
J: TRBJ2-5
DNA: TGTGCCAGCAGCCAATCCCGGGCGCAAGAGACCCAGTACTTC
CDR3: CASSQSRAQETQYF

V: TRBV2
size: .
length: 13
D: .
J: TRBJ1-1
DNA: TGTGCCAGCAGTATTCTAGTGAACACTGAAGCTTTCTTT
CDR3: CASSILVNTEAFF

V: TRBV6-5
size: few
length: 15
D: .
J: TRBJ1-2
DNA: TGTGCCAGCACTCGGGGGGGAGGGGAGGACTATGGCTACACCTTC
CDR3: CASTRGGGEDYGYTF

V: TRBV30
size: .
length: 15
D: TRBD1
J: TRBJ1-2
DNA: TGTGCCTGGAAAGCCTATTGGCAGGGGGTCTATGGCTACACCTTC
CDR3: CAWKAYWQGVYGYTF

V: TRBV20-1
size: few
length: 14
D: .
J: TRBJ1-1
DNA: TGCAGTGCTAGACGTCTCGAGACGAACACTGAAGCTTTCTTT
CDR3: CSARRLETNTEAFF

V: TRBV29-1
size: .
length: 13
D: .
J: TRBJ2-7
DNA: TGCAGCGTAAGGACAGCCTTTAACTACGAGCAGTACTTC
CDR3: CSVRTAFNYEQYF

V: TRBV13
size: .
length: 17
D: TRBD2
J: TRBJ2-2
DNA: TGTGCCAGCAGCCCTATAGCGGGAGCGGCGAACACCGGGGAGCTGTTTTTT
CDR3: CASSPIAGAANTGELFF

V: TRBV11-3
size: .
length: 13
D: .
J: TRBJ1-1
DNA: TGTGCCAGCAAGGAGACAGGGAACACTGAAGCTTTCTTT
CDR3: CASKETGNTEAFF

V: TRBV5-1
size: .
length: 13
D: .
J: TRBJ1-1
DNA: TGCGCCAGCAGCTTGGTGGCGAACACTGAAGCTTTCTTT
CDR3: CASSLVANTEAFF

V: TRBV10-3
size: many
length: 14
D: .
J: TRBJ2-2
DNA: TGTGCCATCAGTGTAAGGGAGAACACCGGGGAGCTGTTTTTT
CDR3: CAISVRENTGELFF

V: TRBV29-1
size: .
length: 12
D: .
J: TRBJ2-2
DNA: TGCAGCGTGCGGACCGGTACCGGGGAGCTGTTTTTT
CDR3: CSVRTGTGELFF

V: TRBV12-3/TRBV12-4
size: once
length: 19
D: TRBD2
J: TRBJ2-3
DNA: TGTGCCAGCAGCTTGACTTCCCGTTTAGCGGGGGGGCGGGTAGATACGCAGTATTTT
CDR3: CASSLTSRLAGGRVDTQYF

V: TRBV20-1
size: few
length: 17
D: TRBD1
J: TRBJ1-1
DNA: TGCAGTGCTAGTGGGGAGACACCGACAGGGATGAACACTGAAGCTTTCTTT
CDR3: CSASGETPTGMNTEAFF

V: TRBV7-8
size: few
length: 15
D: .
J: TRBJ2-7
DNA: TGTGCCAGCAGCACGTCCGCGGCGGACTCCTACGAGCAGTACTTC
CDR3: CASSTSAADSYEQYF

V: TRBV7-3
size: few
length: 16
D: .
J: TRBJ1-3
DNA: TGTGCCAGCAGCTCCCTAGGGGGGGCGCGCGGAAACACCATATATTTT
CDR3: CASSSLGGARGNTIYF

V: TRBV4-3
size: .
length: 16
D: .
J: TRBJ1-5
DNA: TGCGCCAGCAGCCAAGATTTTCTCTATAGCAATCAGCCCCAGCATTTT
CDR3: CASSQDFLYSNQPQHF

V: TRBV10-2
size: many
length: 15
D: .
J: TRBJ1-3
DNA: TGCGCCAGCAGTGACTGGGGGATCCTAGGAAACACCATATATTTT
CDR3: CASSDWGILGNTIYF

V: TRBV4-2
size: few
length: 15
D: .
J: TRBJ2-1
DNA: TGTGCCAGCAGCCAATCCCGCAGGGTGGCCAATGAGCAGTTCTTC
CDR3: CASSQSRRVANEQFF

V: TRBV5-1
size: few
length: 17
D: .
J: TRBJ2-7
DNA: TGCGCCAGCAGCTTTTATCCCCCCACAGGGACCTCCTACGAGCAGTACTTC
CDR3: CASSFYPPTGTSYEQYF

V: TRBV9
size: .
length: 18
D: .
J: TRBJ2-7
DNA: TGTGCCAGCAGCGTGCATGGGGAGGCTCTTGCCTCGCCCGGTGAGCAGTACTTC
CDR3: CASSVHGEALASPGEQYF

V: TRBV29-1
size: .
length: 11
D: TRBD1
J: TRBJ2-7
DNA: TGCAGCGTTGGGGACAGCCTCGAGCAGTACTTC
CDR3: CSVGDSLEQYF

V: TRBV20-1
size: few
length: 17
D: .
J: TRBJ2-7
DNA: TGCAGTGCTAGCGTCCGGGGGAGGCGGCGGACTACCTACGAGCAGTACTTC
CDR3: CSASVRGRRRTTYEQYF

V: TRBV7-9
size: few
length: 14
D: TRBD1
J: TRBJ2-3
DNA: TGTGCCAGCAGCCAACAGGGGGAGACAGATACGCAGTATTTT
CDR3: CASSQQGETDTQYF

V: TRBV9
size: .
length: 16
D: TRBD1
J: TRBJ1-1
DNA: TGTGCCAGCAGCACCGCCGTCCCGGGACAGCCAACTGAAGCTTTCTTT
CDR3: CASSTAVPGQPTEAFF

V: TRBV9
size: many
length: 15
D: .
J: TRBJ2-7
DNA: TGTGCCAGCAGCCCCCGGACAGACAACTCCTACGAGCAGTACTTC
CDR3: CASSPRTDNSYEQYF

V: TRBV6-2/TRBV6-3
size: few
length: 13
D: .
J: TRBJ2-4
DNA: TGTGCCAGCAGTTATATGATGGAGGGCATTCAGTACTTC
CDR3: CASSYMMEGIQYF

V: TRBV4-1
size: few
length: 14
D: .
J: TRBJ2-6
DNA: TGCGCCTCCACCCCCCAATCTGGGGCCAACGTCCTGACTTTC
CDR3: CASTPQSGANVLTF

V: TRBV7-9
size: few
length: 13
D: .
J: TRBJ2-7
DNA: TGTGCCAGCAGCATGATGGACCTCTACGAGCAGTACTTC
CDR3: CASSMMDLYEQYF

V: TRBV19
size: .
length: 14
D: .
J: TRBJ2-7
DNA: TGTGCCAGTAGTTTAGGTGTACAGGGATACGAGCAGTACTTC
CDR3: CASSLGVQGYEQYF

V: TRBV4-1
size: .
length: 16
D: .
J: TRBJ2-3
DNA: TGCGCCAGCAGCCAAGAGTTCGGTAGTCTAACAGATACGCAGTATTTT
CDR3: CASSQEFGSLTDTQYF

V: TRBV7-2
size: .
length: 15
D: .
J: TRBJ1-1
DNA: TGTGCCAGCAGCTTAGGGGGTTACTCACGGACAGAAGCTTTCTTT
CDR3: CASSLGGYSRTEAFF

V: TRBV7-3
size: .
length: 16
D: .
J: TRBJ2-6
DNA: TGTGCCAGCAGCTTAAGTCCCACATCTGGGGCCAACGTCCTGACTTTC
CDR3: CASSLSPTSGANVLTF

V: TRBV5-1
size: few
length: 14
D: .
J: TRBJ2-2
DNA: TGCGCCAGCAGCTCGGGGACTTCCCCCCGGGAGCTGTTTTTT
CDR3: CASSSGTSPRELFF

V: TRBV5-1
size: few
length: 13
D: .
J: TRBJ2-7
DNA: TGCGCCAGCAGCTTGGCGGGGCCCGACGAGCAGTACTTC
CDR3: CASSLAGPDEQYF

V: TRBV6-6
size: .
length: 17
D: TRBD1
J: TRBJ2-3
DNA: TGTGCCAGCAGACCAACTCCGGGACAGGGAAGCACAGATACGCAGTATTTT
CDR3: CASRPTPGQGSTDTQYF

V: TRBV11-2
size: .
length: 15
D: .
J: TRBJ2-1
DNA: TGTGCCAGCAGCTTAGTCAGCCTAGCCGTACATGAGCAGTTCTTC
CDR3: CASSLVSLAVHEQFF

V: TRBV7-9
size: few
length: 13
D: .
J: TRBJ2-5
DNA: TGTGCCAGCAGTTCAGGGATTGAAGAGACCCAGTACTTC
CDR3: CASSSGIEETQYF

V: TRBV12-3/TRBV12-4
size: many
length: 13
D: .
J: TRBJ2-7
DNA: TGTGCCAGCAGTTTAGGGGGTGTCTACGAGCAGTACTTC
CDR3: CASSLGGVYEQYF

V: TRBV29-1
size: .
length: 13
D: TRBD1
J: TRBJ1-2
DNA: TGCAGCGTCTTAGCTGACAGGGACTATGGCTACACCTTC
CDR3: CSVLADRDYGYTF

V: TRBV20-1
size: once
length: 13
D: .
J: TRBJ2-7
DNA: TGCAGTGCTCCCGGGCTTACCACCTACGAGCAGTACTTC
CDR3: CSAPGLTTYEQYF

V: TRBV11-2
size: few
length: 14
D: TRBD2
J: TRBJ2-7
DNA: TGTGCCAGCAGTCTTGGGGGGGGATATCACGAGCAGTACTTC
CDR3: CASSLGGGYHEQYF

V: TRBV7-9
size: few
length: 10
D: .
J: TRBJ2-7
DNA: TGTGCCAGCAGCCAGGACGAGCAGTACTTC
CDR3: CASSQDEQYF

V: TRBV3-1
size: few
length: 14
D: TRBD2
J: TRBJ2-7
DNA: TGTGCCAGCAGCCGGGGAATGGGACTAGCGGGAGAATACTTC
CDR3: CASSRGMGLAGEYF

V: TRBV7-2
size: few
length: 15
D: .
J: TRBJ2-7
DNA: TGTGCCAGCAGCTTACTAGGTGGGGGGTTCGACGAGCAGTACTTC
CDR3: CASSLLGGGFDEQYF

V: TRBV5-1
size: .
length: 15
D: TRBD2
J: TRBJ2-5
DNA: TGCGCCAGCAGCTTGGGTAGCGGGGGGGCCGAGACCCAGTACTTC
CDR3: CASSLGSGGAETQYF

V: TRBV6-6
size: .
length: 14
D: .
J: TRBJ1-3
DNA: TGTGCCAGCCATTTGGGGGGTCTCGAGAACACCATATATTTT
CDR3: CASHLGGLENTIYF

V: TRBV7-9
size: .
length: 14
D: .
J: TRBJ2-5
DNA: TGTGCCAGCAGCGCCCGGGACTTCCTTGAGACCCAGTACTTC
CDR3: CASSARDFLETQYF

V: TRBV7-9
size: few
length: 16
D: TRBD1
J: TRBJ2-1
DNA: TGTGCCAGCAGCCCTACAGGGGCCTACTCCTACAATGAGCAGTTCTTC
CDR3: CASSPTGAYSYNEQFF

V: TRBV7-2
size: .
length: 12
D: TRBD2
J: TRBJ2-1
DNA: TGTGCCAGCAGCGTCCGACTAGCGGGGGGCATCTTC
CDR3: CASSVRLAGGIF